The 23 T cell receptor beta chains below come from one sample, sequenced in a study of T cell repertoires in cytomegalovirus infection. In TCRdb, the reads were re-called with MiXCR into one record per CDR3 protein. The repertoire holds about 310,000 distinct CDR3 sequences, about a sixth seen once, with 9.5% to 15% in the top ten. Sequencing was performed on PBMCs. These TCRs come from a human donor in good health (CMV status not recorded). Some clones in this sample may be carry-over from other donors' samples.

This clonotype was counted at least ten times. The gene calls are TRBV20-1 and TRBJ1-3; the D gene is possibly TRBD1 (5 bases). The CDR3 contains 13 residues. Trimming shortened V by 3 bases and J by 1 base, and 7 bases separated the two germline ends. Looked up from germline, CDR1 is DFQATT and CDR2 is SNEGSKA (reference sequence). CDR3 residues: CSASQGSGNTIYF. In DNA, the CDR3 is TGCAGTGCTAGTCAGGGATCTGGAAACACCATATATTTT.

This clonotype showed up just once. This rearrangement joins TRBV5-4 to TRBJ2-1; D is uncertain. Germline V gene lookup returns CDR1 SGHNT and CDR2 YYREEE (reference sequence). This CDR3 is 13 amino acids long. Trimming shortened V by 5 bases and J by 8 bases, and 14 bases separated the two germline ends. Here the CDR3 DNA reads TGTGCCAGCAGTCAGCGTCTCCAATATGAGCAGTTCTTC. This gives the protein CASSQRLQYEQFF.

This clonotype turned up a few times. The J gene is TRBJ1-2, the V gene TRBV19; TRBD1 agrees at 9 bases. V lost 8 bases, J lost 6 bases, and 13 bases stayed unmatched. The germline V gene encodes CDR1 LNHDA and CDR2 SQIVND (reference sequence). The CDR3 consists of 15 residues. CDR3 in DNA: TGTGCCAGTTCCAAAAATCGGGACAGGGATCATGGCTACACCTTC. It encodes CASSKNRDRDHGYTF.

This clonotype has at least ten counts. This rearrangement joins TRBV6-5 to TRBJ2-3; TRBD2 agrees at 7 bases. Per germline, CDR1 MNHEY and CDR2 SVGAGI. The CDR3 consists of 15 residues. V gave up 4 bases and J gave up 3 bases; unmatched junction bases: 7. The CDR3 loop reads CASSFPQGGTDTQYF. Written as DNA, the CDR3 is TGTGCCAGCAGTTTTCCCCAGGGAGGGACAGATACGCAGTATTTT.

Ten or more counts support this clonotype. V usage is TRBV12-3 or TRBV12-4 and J usage is TRBJ2-3, with a tentative D call TRBD1 (6 bases). The V and J ends lost 6 bases and 2 bases respectively, with 12 bases between them. CDR3 length: 14 residues. CDR3 sequence (DNA): TGTGCCAGCAGCCGCGGACAGCTCACAGATACGCAGTATTTT. Its translation is CASSRGQLTDTQYF.

This clonotype was detected ten times or more. The J gene is TRBJ1-4, the V gene TRBV7-9; 9 bases line up with TRBD1. This CDR3 is 12 amino acids long. The germline V gene encodes CDR1 SEHNR and CDR2 FQNEAQ (reference sequence). V lost 7 bases, J lost 8 bases, and 2 bases stayed unmatched. The CDR3 bases are TGTGCCAGCAACGGACAGGGGGAAAAACTGTTTTTT. This codes for CASNGQGEKLFF.

This clonotype was observed many times. The J gene is TRBJ1-2, the V gene TRBV7-2; 10 nucleotides match TRBD1. Germline values: CDR1 SGHTA, CDR2 FQGNSA. The CDR3 covers 16 residues. The V gene end was trimmed by 1 base and the J gene end by 6 bases; junction bases not matched to a gene: 8. Written as DNA, the CDR3 is TGTGCCAGCAGCTTAGTGGTGGGACAGGGGTCCCATGGCTACACCTTC. Translated: CASSLVVGQGSHGYTF.

This clonotype has more than one count but fewer than ten. The chain links TRBV7-9 to TRBJ1-4, with unresolved D. The length of the CDR3 is 16 residues. Trimming left V 0 bases short and J 3 bases short, with 11 bases between. The germline V gene encodes CDR1 SEHNR and CDR2 FQNEAQ (reference sequence). In nucleotides, the CDR3 is TGTGCCAGCAGCTTAGCGCTACACGGGGCTAATGAAAAACTGTTTTTT. Protein: CASSLALHGANEKLFF.

This clonotype showed up just a few times. This chain links TRBV5-8 with TRBJ2-3, with 7 bases aligning to TRBD1. The CDR3 is made up of 14 amino acids. Trimming at V came to 4 bases and at J to 5 bases, leaving 7 bases not matched to a gene. Germline V lookup: CDR1 SGHTS, CDR2 YDEGEE. CDR3 coding DNA: TGTGCCAGCAGCCGACAGGGCCGGGGAGATACGCAGTATTTT. This translates into CASSRQGRGDTQYF.

At least ten counts were recorded for this clonotype. The chain is built from TRBV20-1 and TRBJ1-1; possible D gene TRBD1, 6 bases. This CDR3 has 16 amino acids. Per the germline V gene, CDR1 is DFQATT and CDR2 is SNEGSKA (reference sequence). Deletions cut 6 bases from V and 1 base from J, with 21 bases between. The chain's CDR3 is CSASGGGHRANTEAFF. In DNA form, the CDR3 reads TGCAGTGCGTCCGGAGGGGGGCATAGAGCGAACACTGAAGCTTTCTTT.

As DNA, the CDR3 is TGCAGTCTGGCCGCGGGGCCCGATACGCAGTATTTT. This sequence encodes CSLAAGPDTQYF. The chain links TRBV20-1 to TRBJ2-3; D might be TRBD2 (6 bases). This CDR3 comprises 12 residues. Germline V CDR1 and CDR2: DFQATT, SNEGSKA (reference sequence). The V end lost 8 bases, the J end lost 6 bases, and 15 bases lay between the germline ends.

The chain links TRBV11-1 to TRBJ2-2; possible D gene TRBD1, 6 bases. The length of the CDR3 is 13 residues. Germline V gene data show CDR1 as SGHAT and CDR2 as FQDESV (reference sequence). Between the trimmed V and J ends, which lost 4 bases and 7 bases, there was a span of 10 bases. The chain's CDR3 is CASSWATGGELFF. CDR3 sequence (DNA): TGTGCCAGCAGCTGGGCGACAGGCGGGGAGCTGTTTTTT.

V usage is TRBV7-3 and J usage is TRBJ1-2; no definite D call. Deletions cut 5 bases from V and 6 bases from J, with 16 bases between. The CDR3 sequence is 14 residues long. CDR1 and CDR2 (germline): SGHTA, FQGTGA. CDR3 region: CASSPGPNGNGYTF. DNA for the CDR3: TGTGCCAGCAGCCCAGGCCCAAACGGAAATGGCTACACCTTC.

This clonotype was recorded many times. CDR3 bases: TGTGCCAGCAGTCTCAGGACCGGACTTTATACGCAGTATTTT. This encodes CASSLRTGLYTQYF. This rearrangement joins TRBV6-5 to TRBJ2-3; possibly TRBD2 for D (5 bases). The V and J ends lost 5 bases and 7 bases respectively, with 16 bases between them. CDR3 size: 14 residues. Germline V lookup: CDR1 MNHEY, CDR2 SVGAGI.

V is TRBV20-1 and J is TRBJ1-1; D remains ambiguous. The CDR3 consists of 14 residues. Germline values: CDR1 DFQATT, CDR2 SNEGSKA (reference sequence). V was cut by 3 bases and J by 0 bases, with 11 bases left in between. The CDR3 loop is CSARLVRLNTEAFF. The DNA of the CDR3 is TGCAGTGCTAGGTTGGTCAGATTGAACACTGAAGCTTTCTTT.

The CDR3 region is CASSLGGHMNTEAFF. As DNA, the CDR3 is TGTGCCAGCAGTTTAGGAGGACACATGAACACTGAAGCTTTCTTT. This chain connects TRBV27 to TRBJ1-1; the D gene is possibly TRBD1 (5 bases). CDR3 length: 15 residues. CDR1 is MNHEY and CDR2 is SMNVEV in the germline V gene (reference sequence). The V end was cut by 2 bases, the J end by 0 bases, with 10 bases between.

This clonotype was recorded many times. This rearrangement joins TRBV6-2 or TRBV6-3 to TRBJ2-1; 9 bases align to TRBD1. With 6 bases clipped from V and 8 bases from J, the junction kept 2 bases outside the gene matches. The CDR3 runs to 12 residues. Germline CDR1 MNHEY, CDR2 SVGEGT. The CDR3 bases are TGTGCCAGCAGGGACAGGGGTGATGAGCAGTTCTTC. It encodes CASRDRGDEQFF.

In regard to this clonotype: A much larger clone is a single base away; this may be a read error. The rearrangement joins TRBV6-1 to TRBJ2-7; D is undetermined. CDR1 is MNHNS, CDR2 SASEGT, per germline. Trimming pared 3 bases from V and 6 bases from J, leaving 30 bases between. The CDR3 is 19 residues long. The CDR3 loop reads CASSDGIVGVRLLNGEQYF. CDR3 nucleotides: TGTGCCAGCAGTGACGGTATAGTTGGAGTCCGGTTGTTAAATGGCGAGCAGTACTTC.

This clonotype was recorded at least ten times. V gene TRBV7-2 combines with J gene TRBJ1-2; TRBD1 agrees at 9 bases. Germline CDR1 is SGHTA and CDR2 is FQGNSA. V dropped 3 bases and J dropped 4; count of bases not matched to a gene: 6. This CDR3 is built from 15 residues. DNA for the CDR3: TGTGCCAGCAGCTTTCAGACAGGGGGTGGCTATGGCTACACCTTC. Its translation is CASSFQTGGGYGYTF.

This clonotype has more than one count but fewer than ten. The V call is TRBV7-2, the J call TRBJ2-7; D unclear. This CDR3 has 13 amino acids. Trimming cost V 0 bases and J 3 bases, with 6 bases left between them. Germline assignment: CDR1 SGHTA and CDR2 FQGNSA. The CDR3 bases are TGTGCCAGCAGCTTAGCGGCCTACTACGAGCAGTACTTC. Amino acid sequence: CASSLAAYYEQYF.

This clonotype has just a few counts. The chain carries TRBV6-8 and TRBJ1-1; 7 nucleotides match TRBD1. V lost 0 bases to trimming and J lost 5 bases; unmatched junction nucleotides: 9. Germline V gene lookup returns CDR1 MNHGY and CDR2 SAAAGT. This CDR3 has 16 residues. The CDR3, as DNA: TGTGCCAGCAGTTACTCCATGGGGACAGCGGGGACTGAAGCTTTCTTT. Translating it yields CASSYSMGTAGTEAFF.

Only a few counts were recorded for this clonotype. The chain couples TRBV24-1 to TRBJ2-2; 7 positions match TRBD1. Trimming cost V 7 bases and J 6 bases; bases outside gene matches: 7. The CDR3 covers 14 residues. Germline lookup yields CDR1 KGHDR and CDR2 SFDVKD. The CDR3 region is CATSPDRTAGELFF. CDR3 coding DNA: TGTGCCACCAGCCCGGACAGGACGGCCGGGGAGCTGTTTTTT.

This clonotype has a count of ten or more. V usage is TRBV7-2 and J usage is TRBJ1-1, with a possible D match to TRBD1 (6 bases). CDR1 is SGHTA and CDR2 is FQGNSA in the germline V gene. Trimming removed 4 bases from V and 6 bases from J, with 18 bases in between. The CDR3 loop spans 15 amino acids. The CDR3 region is CASSSRPGHHAEAFF. For the CDR3, the DNA is TGTGCCAGCAGCTCCCGCCCGGGACACCACGCTGAAGCTTTCTTT.